This TCR beta chain is from a study of CD8+ T cells in alopecia areata. Study at large: Patients received oral tofacitinib, 5 to 10 mg twice daily, for moderate-to-severe alopecia areata.

cDNA prepared by RNA extraction and subsequent reverse transcription served as the template for sequencing. The method was immunoSEQ multiplex PCR; TCRdb's version includes in-frame clones alone and lacks a portion of them. The data show around 300,000 clones, approximately 60% seen once. The CDR3 has 15 amino acids. Trimming pared 0 bases from V and 4 bases from J, leaving 12 bases between. Germline loops: CDR1 MNHEY, CDR2 SVGAGI. This sample's treatment: oral pan-JAK inhibitor, 5-10 mg twice daily. This chain links TRBV6-5 with TRBJ2-5, with a possible D match to TRBD1 (6 bases). Sample: CD4+ T cells sorted from blood, taken around week 53, from a patient treated with tofacitinib. The sequence was collected from a human donor with alopecia areata. The CDR3 is CASSYSGQGIETQYF. CDR3 DNA sequence: TGTGCCAGCAGTTACTCGGGCCAGGGGATAGAGACCCAGTACTTC.